This is a list of T cell receptor beta chains from one sample in a study of cytomegalovirus exposure and HLA in healthy donors. Libraries were prepared by immunoSEQ multiplex PCR; TCRdb keeps only in-frame clonotypes and omits some of them. In the table there are about 68,000 clones, over 75% of which are singletons. The sequencing sample was made of PBMCs. Receptors were obtained from a human donor in good health. Each CDR3 is given with its conserved first and last residue. Each record gives: CDR3 protein, V gene.

CASSSRYYRGGVDTGELFF,TRBV28
CASSDSAGGNQPQHF,TRBV6-4
CASSPVGAFDTQYF,TRBV5-6
CASSLEAGPLVQYF,TRBV11-2
CASSQERGSGGYTF,TRBV14
CASSALFNEQFF,TRBV25-1
CASRLGQGSYDTQYF,TRBV5-1
CAISDGGQPQHF,TRBV10-3
CASTSRASATDTQYF,TRBV2
CASSATAYEQYF,TRBV6-1
CASRDTGDTEAFF,TRBV6-5
CASSSGTSDWLRGYTF,TRBV5-4
CASSRSPSGNTIYF,TRBV27
CASSFRRAGGELFF,TRBV28